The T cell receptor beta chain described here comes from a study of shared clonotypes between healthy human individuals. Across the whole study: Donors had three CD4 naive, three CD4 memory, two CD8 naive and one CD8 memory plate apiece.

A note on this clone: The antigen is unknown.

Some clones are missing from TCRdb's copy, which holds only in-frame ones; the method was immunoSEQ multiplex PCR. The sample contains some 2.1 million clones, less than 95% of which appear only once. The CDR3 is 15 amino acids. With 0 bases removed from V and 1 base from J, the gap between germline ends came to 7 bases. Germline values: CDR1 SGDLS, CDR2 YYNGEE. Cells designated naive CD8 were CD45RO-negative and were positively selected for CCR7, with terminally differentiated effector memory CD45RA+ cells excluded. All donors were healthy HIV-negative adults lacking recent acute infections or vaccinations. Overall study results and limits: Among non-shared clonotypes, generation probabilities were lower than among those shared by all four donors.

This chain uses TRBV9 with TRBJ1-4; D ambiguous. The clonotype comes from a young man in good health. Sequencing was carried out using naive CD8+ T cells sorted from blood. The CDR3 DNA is TGTGCCAGCAGCGTAGAGGCCGGAACTAATGAAAAACTGTTTTTT. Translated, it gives CASSVEAGTNEKLFF.